This entry lists 9 T cell receptor beta chains sequenced from one sample in a study of blood T cell repertoires in COVID-19. Sequencing was performed with immunoSEQ multiplex PCR; in TCRdb, only in-frame clones are kept and a portion is missing. Of 200,000 to 300,000 clones listed, more than 75% are singletons. The sample was PBMCs or T cells enriched from blood (not recorded which). The source of these receptors is a woman aged 35 to 49 with acute COVID-19.

This sequence joins TRBV27 and TRBJ1-1; TRBD1 agrees at 7 bases. Germline CDR1 and CDR2: MNHEY and SMNVEV (reference sequence). J lost 4 bases, V lost 5 bases, and 7 bases had no gene match. The CDR3 has 14 residues. The CDR3 region is CASSTRQGSTEAFF. The CDR3, as DNA: TGTGCCAGCAGTACCCGACAGGGAAGCACTGAAGCTTTCTTT.

V usage is TRBV6-1 and J usage is TRBJ2-5; 7 bases align to TRBD1. Germline CDR1 and CDR2: MNHNS and SASEGT. Unmatched junction bases numbered 13, after V lost 4 bases and J lost 5 bases. The CDR3 runs to 16 residues. The CDR3 here is CASSARPPRDSETQYF. The CDR3 region has the DNA TGTGCCAGCAGTGCCCGCCCGCCACGGGACAGTGAGACCCAGTACTTC.

This chain uses TRBV14 with TRBJ2-3, with a weak D call TRBD2 (6 bases). CDR1 is SGHDN and CDR2 is FVKESK in the germline V gene. The CDR3 is 14 residues long. Trimming shortened V by 4 bases and J by 2 bases, and 10 bases separated the two germline ends. CDR3 loop: CASSLSGFTDTQYF. The CDR3 DNA reads as TGTGCCAGCAGCCTTAGCGGATTCACAGATACGCAGTATTTT. Complete variable domain (other parts from reference TRBV14 and TRBJ2-3): EAGVTQFPSHSVIEKGQTVTLRCDPISGHDNLYWYRRVMGKEIKFLLHFVKESKQDESGMPNNRFLAERTGGTYSTLKVQPAELEDSGVYFCASSLSGFTDTQYFGPGTRLTVL.

The rearrangement links TRBV2 to TRBJ1-4; 7 bases line up with TRBD1. There are 12 residues in the CDR3. V lost 8 bases to trimming and J lost 5 bases; unmatched junction nucleotides: 2. Germline-derived CDR1 and CDR2 are SNHLY and FYNNEI. The CDR3 is CASGTENEKLFF. The CDR3 nucleotides are TGTGCCAGCGGGACAGAGAATGAAAAACTGTTTTTT.

This chain joins TRBV6-5 and TRBJ2-7; 11 nucleotides match TRBD2. Per germline, CDR1 MNHEY and CDR2 SVGAGI. The CDR3 loop spans 15 amino acids. The trim removed 6 bases at V and 5 bases at J, leaving 9 bases unmatched. The CDR3 DNA follows: TGTGCCAGCAGACCACAAACTAGCGGGAGTAACGAGCAGTACTTC. This codes for CASRPQTSGSNEQYF.

The CDR3 sequence is CASSEGGGTNEQFF. The CDR3, as DNA: TGTGCCAGCAGTGAAGGTGGAGGGACCAATGAGCAGTTCTTC. The gene calls are TRBV6-1 and TRBJ2-1; D is possibly TRBD2 (6 bases). The CDR3 sequence is 14 residues long. V lost 1 base and J 6 bases, leaving 10 bases between the germline ends. Germline lookup yields CDR1 MNHNS and CDR2 SASEGT.

This clone was observed a few times. One end of the junction does not line up with germline, which may come from a read error. The chain uses TRBV11-3 and TRBJ2-2; D might be TRBD1 (6 bases). Germline V lookup: CDR1 SGHNT, CDR2 YENEEA. The CDR3 is 14 residues long. CDR3 loop: CASRTQGNIGELFF. The CDR3 DNA reads as TGTGCCAGCAGGACACAGGGTAACATCGGGGAGCTGTTTTTT.

The chain couples TRBV11-3 to TRBJ2-7; 14 bases agree with TRBD2. This CDR3 spans 15 amino acids. V was pared by 5 bases and J by 3 bases, with 3 bases of the junction left unmatched. CDR1 SGHNT and CDR2 YENEEA come from the germline V gene. The CDR3 nucleotides read TGTGCCAGCAGCCCCGGGACTAGCGGGAGCTACGAGCAGTACTTC. Its protein is CASSPGTSGSYEQYF.

This sequence joins TRBV5-4 and TRBJ2-1; 11 nucleotides match TRBD2. The CDR3 length is 15 residues. After removal of 4 bases from V and 9 bases from J, the junction contained 9 bases not matched to a gene. Germline V gene sequence: CDR1 SGHNT, CDR2 YYREEE (reference sequence). The CDR3 region is CASSEPSGRLGEQFF. CDR3 nucleotides: TGTGCCAGCAGCGAACCTAGCGGGAGGCTCGGTGAGCAGTTCTTC.